These 21 T cell receptor beta chains originate from one sample sequenced in a study of PD-1 blockade in mismatch repair-deficient tumors. Profiling relied on immunoSEQ multiplex PCR, and the TCRdb table lists in-frame clones only, not all of them. This table holds under 50,000 clones, 77% found once. The specimen was PBMCs, collected before pembrolizumab treatment. The receptor source for this set is an adult with mismatch repair-deficient cancer.

This chain connects TRBV5-4 to TRBJ2-1; 8 bases are a match to TRBD2. CDR3 length: 16 residues. J gave up 0 bases and V 0 bases, and 2 bases lay outside the gene matches. Per germline, CDR1 SGHNT and CDR2 YYREEE (reference sequence). The CDR3 loop is CASSLGLAISYNEQFF. The CDR3, as DNA: TGTGCCAGCAGCTTGGGACTAGCGATCTCCTACAATGAGCAGTTCTTC. Together with reference TRBV5-4 and TRBJ2-1, the CDR3 gives the full variable domain: ETGVTQSPTHLIKTRGQQVTLRCSSQSGHNTVSWYQQALGQGPQFIFQYYREEENGRGNFPPRFSGLQFPNYSSELNVNALELDDSALYLCASSLGLAISYNEQFFGPGTRLTVL.

The chain joins TRBV11-3 to TRBJ2-1; no clear D gene. Trimming cost V 5 bases and J 9 bases, with 17 bases left between them. This CDR3 spans 14 amino acids. CDR1 is SGHNT and CDR2 is YENEEA in the germline V gene. In DNA, the CDR3 is TGTGCCAGCAGCCGACGTGATTCAGCCGGTGAGCAGTTCTTC. Translated, it gives CASSRRDSAGEQFF.

The genes are TRBV7-8 and TRBJ1-2, with 12 bases lining up with TRBD1. The J segment lost 6 bases and the V segment lost 3 bases, leaving 5 bases of the junction unmatched. Germline lookup yields CDR1 SGHVS and CDR2 FQNEAQ. The CDR3 spans 15 residues. CDR3 sequence: CASSFRDRGQDGYTF. The CDR3 bases are TGTGCCAGCAGCTTCCGGGACAGGGGGCAGGATGGCTACACCTTC. Full variable domain (rest looked up from reference TRBV7-8 and TRBJ1-2): GAGVSQSPRYKVAKRGQDVALRCDPISGHVSLFWYQQALGQGPEFLTYFQNEAQLDKSGLPSDRFFAERPEGSVSTLKIQRTQQEDSAVYLCASSFRDRGQDGYTFGSGTRLTVV.

The rearrangement links TRBV5-8 to TRBJ2-3, with TRBD2 identical over 12 bases. This CDR3 has 16 residues. After removal of 4 bases from V and 0 bases from J, the junction contained 3 bases not matched to a gene. Germline V gene lookup returns CDR1 SGHTS and CDR2 YDEGEE. In DNA form, the CDR3 reads TGTGCCAGCAGCGCTAGCGGGAGGGAGAGCACAGATACGCAGTATTTT. This encodes CASSASGRESTDTQYF.

J is TRBJ2-5 and V is TRBV30; 10 bases are shared with TRBD2. From germline, CDR1 is GTSNPN and CDR2 SVGIG (reference sequence). This CDR3 has 15 residues. Trimming took 4 bases from V and 5 from J; bases not matched to a gene: 10. The CDR3 spells CAWIPLAGVYETQYF. CDR3 sequence (DNA): TGTGCCTGGATCCCTCTAGCGGGAGTTTACGAGACCCAGTACTTC.

This chain connects TRBV15 to TRBJ2-1; D is perhaps TRBD2 (6 bases). The V gene's germline CDR1 is LNHNV and CDR2 YYDKDF (reference sequence). The CDR3 is 16 residues long. V shed 1 base and J shed 3 bases, with 13 bases lying between them. CDR3 protein: CATSRVRGAYYNEQFF. The CDR3 nucleotides read TGTGCCACCAGCAGAGTTCGCGGGGCTTACTACAATGAGCAGTTCTTC.

The chain combines TRBV7-9 with TRBJ2-3; 7 nucleotides match TRBD1. The CDR3 is 14 residues long. Trimming removed 3 bases from V and 6 bases from J; junction bases left unmatched: 6. Germline values: CDR1 SEHNR, CDR2 FQNEAQ (reference sequence). The CDR3 DNA follows: TGTGCCAGCAGCTTCCCATTCAGGGGGGATACGCAGTATTTT. This encodes CASSFPFRGDTQYF.

The CDR3 protein is CASSTTSTGFGGYTF. For the CDR3, the DNA is TGTGCCAGCAGTACCACCTCTACGGGTTTCGGGGGCTACACCTTC. The J gene is TRBJ1-2, the V gene TRBV6-5, with D unclear. Germline CDR1 MNHEY, CDR2 SVGAGI. The CDR3 spans 15 residues. V was cut by 5 bases and J by 8 bases, with 21 bases left in between.

The chain links TRBV7-9 to TRBJ1-1; unclear D gene. Trimming pared 5 bases from V and 6 bases from J, leaving 16 bases between. CDR3 size: 14 residues. Germline CDR1 reads SEHNR; CDR2 reads FQNEAQ (reference sequence). CDR3 region: CASSPTSLQSEAFF. The DNA for the CDR3 is TGTGCCAGCAGCCCGACCTCTTTGCAGTCTGAAGCTTTCTTT.

This chain uses TRBV5-4 with TRBJ2-1, with D perhaps matching TRBD2 (6 bases). Trimming took off 4 bases at V and 0 bases at J, with 14 bases between the two ends. CDR1 SGHNT and CDR2 YYREEE come from the germline V gene (reference sequence). This CDR3 comprises 16 residues. Here the CDR3 reads CASSGGTYSSYNEQFF. The CDR3 coding sequence is TGTGCCAGCAGCGGGGGGACGTATAGCTCCTACAATGAGCAGTTCTTC.

V is TRBV21-1 and J is TRBJ2-7. TRBV21-1 is a recognized pseudogene. This CDR3 region has 14 residues. CDR3: CASSNCRRFYEQYF. The CDR3 DNA follows: TGTGCCAGCAGCAATTGTAGAAGGTTCTACGAGCAGTACTTC.

This clone occurred a few times. The junction differs from germline at one of its ends, possibly a read error. The chain employs TRBV5-4 and TRBJ2-3; D possibly corresponds to TRBD1 (7 bases). This CDR3 region has 13 residues. Germline V lookup: CDR1 SGHNT, CDR2 YYREEE (reference sequence). The CDR3 sequence is CASSLTGEDTPSW. DNA for the CDR3: TGTGCCAGCAGCTTGACAGGGGAGGACACTCCGTCTTGG.

On this clone: The junction shows a germline mismatch at one end, possibly a read error. V gene TRBV2 combines with J gene TRBJ2-1, with D perhaps TRBD1 (5 bases). The CDR3 totals 11 residues. The germline V gene has CDR1 SNHLY and CDR2 FYNNEI. The DNA for the CDR3 is TGTGCCAGCACCAGGGCCAGATCCAGGGTCTTC. Its protein is CASTRARSRVF.

The chain carries TRBV5-1 and TRBJ2-5; TRBD1 is a possible D gene (5 bases). The germline V gene encodes CDR1 SGHRS and CDR2 YFSETQ. Trimming removed 1 base from V and 3 bases from J, with 13 bases in between. The CDR3 is 15 amino acids. DNA of the CDR3: TGCGCCAGCAGCTTGATTTCCAGGGCAGAAGAGACCCAGTACTTC. Encoded protein: CASSLISRAEETQYF.

J is TRBJ2-1 and V is TRBV9; D is perhaps TRBD1 (5 bases). The V gene lost 0 bases and the J gene lost 7 bases, with 14 bases spanning the gap. CDR3 length: 15 amino acids. Germline-derived CDR1 and CDR2 are SGDLS and YYNGEE. CDR3 region: CASSVGGVSGNEQFF. Here the CDR3 DNA reads TGTGCCAGCAGCGTAGGGGGCGTTTCGGGTAATGAGCAGTTCTTC.

This chain uses TRBV21-1 with TRBJ2-1; no check of the table's D call, TRBD2, against the DNA was made. TRBV21-1 is a recognized pseudogene. This CDR3 region has 13 residues. The CDR3 sequence: CARRLAGAREQFF. Here the CDR3 DNA reads TGTGCCAGAAGACTAGCGGGAGCGCGTGAGCAGTTCTTC.

This chain joins TRBV7-2 and TRBJ1-5; D remains ambiguous. Germline lookup yields CDR1 SGHTA and CDR2 FQGNSA. The CDR3 length is 13 residues. V was shortened by 2 bases and J by 5 bases, with 7 bases between the two germline ends. CDR3 nucleotide sequence: TGTGCCAGCAGCTTATTTCAGGATCAGCCCCAGCATTTT. As protein: CASSLFQDQPQHF.

This chain uses TRBV5-1 with TRBJ1-5, with D possibly being TRBD1 (6 bases). In germline, CDR1 is SGHRS, CDR2 YFSETQ. V was cut by 0 bases and J by 6 bases, with 10 bases left in between. The CDR3 covers 14 residues. The CDR3 DNA reads as TGCGCCAGCAGCTTGGCGGGGGCTGGTCAGCCCCAGCATTTT. It codes for CASSLAGAGQPQHF.

CDR3 amino acids: CASSQGPQGSYEQYF. The CDR3, as DNA: TGTGCCAGCAGCCAGGGCCCCCAGGGTTCCTACGAGCAGTACTTC. The chain is built from TRBV7-6 and TRBJ2-7; possibly TRBD1 for D (5 bases). Trimming took 5 bases from V and 1 from J, leaving 15 bases between them. The CDR3 spans 15 residues. Germline CDR1 is SGHVS and CDR2 is FNYEAQ. Using reference TRBV7-6 and TRBJ2-7 for the parts outside the CDR3, the full variable domain is GAGVSQSPRYKVTKRGQDVALRCDPISGHVSLYWYRQALGQGPEFLTYFNYEAQQDKSGLPNDRFSAERPEGSISTLTIQRTEQRDSAMYRCASSQGPQGSYEQYFGPGTRLTVT.

This clone was recorded only once. The chain links TRBV7-2 to TRBJ1-2; 7 bases are a match to TRBD1. Germline V gives CDR1 SGHTA, CDR2 FQGNSA. The CDR3 runs to 16 residues. V gave up 5 bases and J gave up 2 bases; unmatched junction bases: 11. In DNA form, the CDR3 reads TGTGCCAGCAGCCCAAACTCACTGACAGGGAACTATGGCTACACCTTC. This gives the protein CASSPNSLTGNYGYTF.

The chain uses TRBV5-1 and TRBJ1-2; D is ambiguous. Trimming took off 0 bases at V and 7 bases at J, with 13 bases between the two ends. This CDR3 has 14 amino acids. Germline V gene data show CDR1 as SGHRS and CDR2 as YFSETQ. DNA of the CDR3: TGCGCCAGCAGCTTGGAGGACCGACCCTCTGGCTACACCTTC. Its protein product is CASSLEDRPSGYTF. Combining the CDR3 with reference TRBV5-1 and TRBJ1-2 gives the whole variable domain KAGVTQTPRYLIKTRGQQVTLSCSPISGHRSVSWYQQTPGQGLQFLFEYFSETQRNKGNFPGRFSGRQFSNSRSEMNVSTLELGDSALYLCASSLEDRPSGYTFGSGTRLTVV.